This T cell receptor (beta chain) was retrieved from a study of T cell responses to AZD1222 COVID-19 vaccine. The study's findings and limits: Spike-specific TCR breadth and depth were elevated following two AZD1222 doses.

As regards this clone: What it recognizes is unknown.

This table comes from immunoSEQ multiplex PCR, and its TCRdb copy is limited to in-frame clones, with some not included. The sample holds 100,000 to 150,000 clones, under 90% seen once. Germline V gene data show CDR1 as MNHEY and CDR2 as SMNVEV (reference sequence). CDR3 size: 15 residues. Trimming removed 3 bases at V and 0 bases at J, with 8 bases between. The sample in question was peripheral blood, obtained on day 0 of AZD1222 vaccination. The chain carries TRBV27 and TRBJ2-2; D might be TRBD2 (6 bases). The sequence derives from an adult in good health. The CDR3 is CASSFPGANTGELFF. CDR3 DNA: TGTGCCAGCAGTTTTCCGGGGGCGAACACCGGGGAGCTGTTTTTT.